These T cell receptor beta chains were read from a single sample in a study of blood T cell repertoires in COVID-19. Generated by immunoSEQ multiplex PCR, the TCRdb table keeps only in-frame clones and is missing some. The sample carries 200,000 to 250,000 clones, about four fifths recorded once. Sequencing was done on a sample of PBMCs or T cells enriched from blood (not recorded which). These receptors were taken from a woman between 40 and 50 years old who had recovered from COVID-19. Each CDR3 is given with its conserved first and last residue. The D gene is left open where the match is weak. A row's size may be missing; if present it is once, few, many or a size class.

size: .; J: TRBJ2-3; D: .; V: TRBV18; DNA: TGTGCCAGCTCACCACCGGGCGAGACAGATACGCAGTATTTT; CDR3: CASSPPGETDTQYF
size: .; J: TRBJ2-3; D: .; V: TRBV28; DNA: TGTGCCAGCCAGGAGGGGGGGAGGGCCTTATCGGGTACGCAGTATTTT; CDR3: CASQEGGRALSGTQYF
size: few; J: TRBJ1-3; D: TRBD1; V: TRBV28; DNA: TGTGCCAGCACCGGGACAGGATTAAACACCATATATTTT; CDR3: CASTGTGLNTIYF
size: .; J: TRBJ1-2; D: TRBD1; V: TRBV5-6; DNA: TGTGCCAGCAGCCAGCGACAGGGGGCGCGCGGCTACACCTTC; CDR3: CASSQRQGARGYTF
size: .; J: TRBJ2-2; D: .; V: TRBV5-1; DNA: TGCGCCAGCAGCTTGGGAGGGAGCTGGGGCACCGGGGAGCTGTTTTTT; CDR3: CASSLGGSWGTGELFF
size: .; J: TRBJ2-1; D: TRBD2; V: TRBV18; DNA: TGTGCCAGCTCACCTAGCGGGGGATACAATGAGCAGTTCTTC; CDR3: CASSPSGGYNEQFF
size: .; J: TRBJ2-6; D: .; V: TRBV30; DNA: TGTGCCTGGTCACACTCTGGGGCCAACGTCCTGACTTTC; CDR3: CAWSHSGANVLTF
size: .; J: TRBJ2-2; D: TRBD2; V: TRBV12-5; DNA: TGTGCTAGTGCCATCAACCCGGGACTAGGTTCCGGGGAGCTGTTTTTT; CDR3: CASAINPGLGSGELFF
size: .; J: TRBJ2-1; D: .; V: TRBV7-9; DNA: TGTGCCAGCAGCTTAGAGCCCGATGGGCCCTACAATGAGCAGTTCTTC; CDR3: CASSLEPDGPYNEQFF
size: .; J: TRBJ2-2; D: .; V: TRBV2; DNA: TGTGCCAGCAGTTTTTTTAGAAGTGCGGGGGAGCTGTTTTTT; CDR3: CASSFFRSAGELFF
size: .; J: TRBJ2-1; D: .; V: TRBV7-8; DNA: TGTGCCAGCAGCCCCCAGCGGTGGTCTAGCGACTACAATGAGCAGTTCTTC; CDR3: CASSPQRWSSDYNEQFF
size: .; J: TRBJ2-3; D: TRBD2; V: TRBV7-9; DNA: TGTGCCAGCAGCTTGCCGGGACTAGCGGGTCGCGGTACGCAGTATTTT; CDR3: CASSLPGLAGRGTQYF
size: .; J: TRBJ2-1; D: TRBD2; V: TRBV30; DNA: TGTGCCTGGAGTGTGGGTCTAGCGGGACGGAATGAGCAGTTCTTC; CDR3: CAWSVGLAGRNEQFF
size: .; J: TRBJ1-2; D: .; V: TRBV19; DNA: TGTGCCAGTAGTATAGCCATCTATGGCTACACCTTC; CDR3: CASSIAIYGYTF
size: few; J: TRBJ1-2; D: TRBD1; V: TRBV9; DNA: TGTGCCAGCAGCGTAGGAGCAGGGGGAGAATATGGCTACACCTTC; CDR3: CASSVGAGGEYGYTF
size: .; J: TRBJ2-1; D: .; V: TRBV7-2; DNA: TGTGCCAGCAGCTTAACTCCCAATCTCGTCGGTGAGCAGTTCTTC; CDR3: CASSLTPNLVGEQFF
size: .; J: TRBJ1-2; D: .; V: TRBV5-4; DNA: TGTGCCAGCAGCTGGCCGGGGGGGATGGACTATGGCTACACCTTC; CDR3: CASSWPGGMDYGYTF
size: .; J: TRBJ1-6; D: .; V: TRBV28; DNA: TGTGCCAGCAGTTTTGAGAAACGTGCAAGATCACCCCTCCACTTT; CDR3: CASSFEKRARSPLHF
size: .; J: TRBJ1-2; D: .; V: TRBV10-3; DNA: TGTGCCGTCGGAGGGTCCTATGGCTACACCTTC; CDR3: CAVGGSYGYTF
size: .; J: TRBJ1-5; D: TRBD1; V: TRBV19; DNA: TGTGCCAGTAGTGGGTCAGGGGGCCATAGCAATCAGCCCCAGCATTTT; CDR3: CASSGSGGHSNQPQHF
size: .; J: TRBJ1-5; D: .; V: TRBV18; DNA: TGTGCCACCACGGGGGGGGCGGATCAGCCCCAGCATTTT; CDR3: CATTGGADQPQHF
size: .; J: TRBJ2-7; D: TRBD1; V: TRBV28; DNA: TGTGCCAGCAGTGGGACAGGGAATAGGCTCTTC; CDR3: CASSGTGNRLF
size: .; J: TRBJ2-3; D: .; V: TRBV5-1; DNA: TGCGCCAGCAGCCAAGAGGGCGCCCGCACAGATACGCAGTATTTT; CDR3: CASSQEGARTDTQYF
size: .; J: TRBJ1-1; D: TRBD1; V: TRBV2; DNA: TGTGCCAGCAGTGAAAGGACAGGGAACACTGAAGCTTTCTTT; CDR3: CASSERTGNTEAFF
size: .; J: TRBJ2-5; D: .; V: TRBV19; DNA: TGTGCCAGTAGTACCAACGGACAGCGGGAGACCCAGTACTTC; CDR3: CASSTNGQRETQYF
size: .; J: TRBJ1-4; D: .; V: TRBV10-3; DNA: TGTGCCATCAGCCAGGGAACTAATGAAAAACTGTTTTTT; CDR3: CAISQGTNEKLFF
size: .; J: TRBJ1-2; D: TRBD1; V: TRBV7-9; DNA: TGTGCCAGCAGCACGTCCGGGACAGGGAGTTATGGCTACACCTTC; CDR3: CASSTSGTGSYGYTF
size: .; J: TRBJ2-2; D: TRBD1; V: TRBV10-1; DNA: TGCGCCAGCAGTGCACAGGGGGAAGTTACCGGGGAGCTGTTTTTT; CDR3: CASSAQGEVTGELFF
size: .; J: TRBJ2-2; D: .; V: TRBV27; DNA: TGTGCCAGCAGGAGGGCGGACACCGGGGAGCTGTTTTTT; CDR3: CASRRADTGELFF
size: .; J: TRBJ1-6; D: TRBD1; V: TRBV27; DNA: TGTGCCAGCAGTTTATTACCAGGGGGGAGCTCCTATAATTCACCCCTCCACTTT; CDR3: CASSLLPGGSSYNSPLHF
size: .; J: TRBJ1-5; D: .; V: TRBV19; DNA: TGTGCCAGTACCCCCTTAATCGGGGTGGCGGGAAATCAGCCCCAGCATTTT; CDR3: CASTPLIGVAGNQPQHF
size: .; J: TRBJ2-1; D: TRBD2; V: TRBV6-5; DNA: TGTGCCAGCAGTTATGGTGCGGGAGGGCCAAATGAGCAGTTCTTC; CDR3: CASSYGAGGPNEQFF
size: .; J: TRBJ2-3; D: TRBD1; V: TRBV2; DNA: TGTGCCAGCACTCTGAAAGGGGGACAGGGAACCTATACGCAGTATTTT; CDR3: CASTLKGGQGTYTQYF
size: .; J: TRBJ2-7; D: TRBD2; V: TRBV25-1; DNA: TGTGCCAGCTCGACTAGCGGGAGATCCTACGAGCAGTACTTC; CDR3: CASSTSGRSYEQYF
size: .; J: TRBJ1-1; D: TRBD1; V: TRBV11-2; DNA: TGTGCCAGCAGCTTAAGACAGGGGGTGGGCACTGAAGCTTTCTTT; CDR3: CASSLRQGVGTEAFF
size: once; J: TRBJ1-1; D: .; V: TRBV6-5; DNA: TGTGCCAGCAGTTACATCGGCGGGCAATTCTTT; CDR3: CASSYIGGQFF
size: .; J: TRBJ2-5; D: TRBD2; V: TRBV6-1; DNA: TGTGCCAGCAGTGCCGGGACTAGCGGAGGGGGAGAGACCCAGTACTTC; CDR3: CASSAGTSGGGETQYF
size: .; J: TRBJ2-2; D: TRBD2; V: TRBV5-1; DNA: TGCGCCAGCAGCTTGGCCCCAGCGGGAGGGAGGAACACCGGGGAGCTGTTTTTT; CDR3: CASSLAPAGGRNTGELFF
size: .; J: TRBJ2-3; D: TRBD2; V: TRBV7-2; DNA: TGTGCCAGCAGCTTACTAGCGGGGGCCATTACGCAGTATTTT; CDR3: CASSLLAGAITQYF
size: .; J: TRBJ2-1; D: .; V: TRBV11-2; DNA: TGTGCCAGCAGCAGGGACTCCAATTCCTACAATGAGCAGTTCTTC; CDR3: CASSRDSNSYNEQFF
size: .; J: TRBJ2-5; D: TRBD2; V: TRBV30; DNA: TGTGCCTGGACCCCCGGACTAGTAGGGAAAGAGACCCAGTACTTC; CDR3: CAWTPGLVGKETQYF
size: .; J: TRBJ2-6; D: .; V: TRBV28; DNA: TGTGCCAGCACAACACAGACAGGACAAGGCAACGTCCTGACTTTC; CDR3: CASTTQTGQGNVLTF
size: .; J: TRBJ2-2; D: .; V: TRBV5-4; DNA: TGTGCCAGCAGCTTAGGAGGGGTCGAGTACACCGGGGAGCTGTTTTTT; CDR3: CASSLGGVEYTGELFF
size: .; J: TRBJ1-4; D: .; V: TRBV9; DNA: TGTGCCAGCAGCGCCGGGAATGAAAAACTGTTTTTT; CDR3: CASSAGNEKLFF
size: .; J: TRBJ2-2; D: .; V: TRBV7-3; DNA: TGTGCCAGCAGCTTAATCGGTCCTAACACCGGGGAGCTGTTTTTT; CDR3: CASSLIGPNTGELFF
size: once; J: TRBJ2-2; D: .; V: TRBV6-5; DNA: TGTGCCAGCACCCAATGGCTTGGGGAGCTGTTTTTT; CDR3: CASTQWLGELFF
size: .; J: TRBJ2-7; D: TRBD1; V: TRBV5-1; DNA: TGCGCCAGCAGCTCCTATCCTCCCGGACAGGGTTCCTACGAGCAGTACTTC; CDR3: CASSSYPPGQGSYEQYF
size: .; J: TRBJ2-1; D: TRBD2; V: TRBV7-2; DNA: TGTGCCAGCAGCTTGGGACTAGGCTTAGGTGATGAGCAGTTCTTC; CDR3: CASSLGLGLGDEQFF
size: .; J: TRBJ1-5; D: TRBD1; V: TRBV10-1; DNA: TGCGCCAGCAGCGAAGACAGGGTCCAGCCCCAGCATTTT; CDR3: CASSEDRVQPQHF
size: once; J: TRBJ1-2; D: .; V: TRBV19; DNA: TGTGCCAGTAGTATAGGGGGAGGGAGAAACTATGGCTACACCTTC; CDR3: CASSIGGGRNYGYTF
size: .; J: TRBJ1-2; D: .; V: TRBV6-6; DNA: TGTGCCAGCAGTTACAACGACAGGAATGGCTACACCTTC; CDR3: CASSYNDRNGYTF
size: few; J: TRBJ2-3; D: TRBD2; V: TRBV3-1/TRBV3-2; DNA: TGTGCCAGCAGCCAGACTAGCGGGAGCGGTACAGATACGCAGTATTTT; CDR3: CASSQTSGSGTDTQYF
size: .; J: TRBJ1-3; D: .; V: TRBV9; DNA: TGTGCCAGCAGCCCGGACAGTTTCTCTGGAAACACCATATATTTT; CDR3: CASSPDSFSGNTIYF
size: .; J: TRBJ2-3; D: .; V: TRBV5-4; DNA: TGTGCCAGCAGCTTGTCCCCGGGGGACACAGATACGCAGTATTTT; CDR3: CASSLSPGDTDTQYF
size: .; J: TRBJ1-2; D: TRBD1; V: TRBV28; DNA: TGTGCCAGCAGTTCGACAGGGGGCTATGGTAGCTATGGCTACACCTTC; CDR3: CASSSTGGYGSYGYTF